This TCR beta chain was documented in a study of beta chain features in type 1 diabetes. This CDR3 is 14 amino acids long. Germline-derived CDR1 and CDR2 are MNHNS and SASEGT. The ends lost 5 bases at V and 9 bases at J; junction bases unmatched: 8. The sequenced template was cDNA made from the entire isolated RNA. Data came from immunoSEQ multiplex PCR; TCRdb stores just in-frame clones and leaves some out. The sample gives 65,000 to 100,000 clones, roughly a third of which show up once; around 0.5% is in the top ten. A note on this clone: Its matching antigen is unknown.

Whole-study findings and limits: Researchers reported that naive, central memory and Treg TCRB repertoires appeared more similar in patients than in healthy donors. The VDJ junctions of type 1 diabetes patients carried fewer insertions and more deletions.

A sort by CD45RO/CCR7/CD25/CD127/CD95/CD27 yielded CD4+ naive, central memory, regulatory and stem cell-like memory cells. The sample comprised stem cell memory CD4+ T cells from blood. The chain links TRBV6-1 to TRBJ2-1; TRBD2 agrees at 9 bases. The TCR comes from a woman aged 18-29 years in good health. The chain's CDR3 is CASSKRGVSGEQFF. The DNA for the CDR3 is TGTGCCAGCAGTAAGCGGGGGGTGTCAGGTGAGCAGTTCTTC.